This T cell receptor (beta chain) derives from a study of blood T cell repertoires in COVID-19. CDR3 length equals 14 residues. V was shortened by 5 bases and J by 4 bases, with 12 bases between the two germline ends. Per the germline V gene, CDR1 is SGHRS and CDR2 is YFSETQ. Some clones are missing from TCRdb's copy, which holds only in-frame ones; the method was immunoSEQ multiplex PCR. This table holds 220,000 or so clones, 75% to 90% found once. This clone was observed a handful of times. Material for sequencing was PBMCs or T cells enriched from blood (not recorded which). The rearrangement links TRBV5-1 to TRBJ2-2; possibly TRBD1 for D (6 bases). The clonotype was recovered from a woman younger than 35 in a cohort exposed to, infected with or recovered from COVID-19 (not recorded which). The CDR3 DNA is TGCGCCAGCAGTTTGACAGGAATCACCGGGGAGCTGTTTTTT. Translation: CASSLTGITGELFF. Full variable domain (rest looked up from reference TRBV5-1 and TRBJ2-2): KAGVTQTPRYLIKTRGQQVTLSCSPISGHRSVSWYQQTPGQGLQFLFEYFSETQRNKGNFPGRFSGRQFSNSRSEMNVSTLELGDSALYLCASSLTGITGELFFGEGSRLTVL.